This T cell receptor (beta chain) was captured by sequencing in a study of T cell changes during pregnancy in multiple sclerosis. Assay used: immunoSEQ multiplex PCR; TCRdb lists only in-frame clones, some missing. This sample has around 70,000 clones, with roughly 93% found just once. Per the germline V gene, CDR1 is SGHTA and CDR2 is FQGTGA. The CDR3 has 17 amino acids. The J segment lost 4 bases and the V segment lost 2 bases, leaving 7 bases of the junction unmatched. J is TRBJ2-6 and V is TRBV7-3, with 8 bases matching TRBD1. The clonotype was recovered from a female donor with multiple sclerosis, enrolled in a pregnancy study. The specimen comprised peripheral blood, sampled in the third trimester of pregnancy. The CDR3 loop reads CASSLGQGAPGANVLTF. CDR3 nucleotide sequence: TGTGCCAGCAGCTTAGGGCAGGGGGCTCCCGGGGCCAACGTCCTGACTTTC.